In its sample, the clone carrying this T cell receptor (beta chain) was seen a few times. The antigen is unknown. This specimen comes from a study of cytomegalovirus exposure and HLA in healthy donors. Primers: 60 Vbeta forward and 13 Jbeta reverse. Using immunoSEQ multiplex PCR, the repertoire was profiled, and TCRdb retains in-frame clones only, with some absent. The table lists 80,000 or so clones, approximately 70% of them singletons. Sampled while nominally healthy, donors likely had unrecorded immune exposures. Broader study findings: DRB1 had the most TCR associations and HLA-C the fewest, a later analysis found, with rates varying by HLA locus. In a later analysis, TCR beta V- and J-gene trimming showed a link to a missense DCLRE1C variant.

The CDR3 contains 13 residues. CDR1 is LGHNA, CDR2 YNFKEQ, per germline. The V gene lost 1 base and the J gene lost 6 bases, with 9 bases spanning the gap. This receptor was taken from a woman between 35 and 50 years old in good health and CMV-seropositive. Sequencing input: PBMCs. V is TRBV4-2 and J is TRBJ1-1, with D possibly matching TRBD1 (6 bases). CDR3 nucleotides: TGTGCCAGCAGCCAAGCAGGGGCAGCTGAAGCTTTCTTT. Its translation: CASSQAGAAEAFF.